This T cell receptor beta chain was documented in a study of cytomegalovirus exposure and HLA in healthy donors. Study-wide findings and caveats: Available immune exposure information covered CMV serostatus only. About 90% or about 30% of the time was how often most TCR beta V segments were productive, according to an earlier analysis. Excluded: some indistinguishable V segments such as TRBV6-2 and TRBV6-3. The authors assumed roughly uniform sequencing depth across donors for presence/absence analyses.

V was pared by 6 bases and J by 1 base, with 7 bases between. Per germline, CDR1 LNHDA and CDR2 SQIVND (reference sequence). The CDR3 runs 13 residues. About this clone itself: Its cognate antigen is unknown.

Primers for the PCR totalled 60 Vbeta and 13 Jbeta. Clones were read by immunoSEQ multiplex PCR, and TCRdb kept only the in-frame ones, dropping some. This sample has around 180,000 clones, with around 79% found just once. The chain has TRBV19 and TRBJ1-3; D remains unclear. The TCR was taken from a woman aged 45-60 years in good health and CMV-seronegative. Sample: PBMCs. CDR3 residues: CASSRESGNTIYF. CDR3 in DNA: TGTGCCAGTAGCCGGGAATCTGGAAACACCATATATTTT.